The 13 T cell receptor beta chains in this list originate from one sample, sequenced in a study of blood T cell repertoires in COVID-19. Method: immunoSEQ multiplex PCR; TCRdb's copy keeps in-frame clones and lacks some. In the table there are 300,000 to 400,000 clones, about 90% of which are singletons. Sequencing input: peripheral blood. These TCRs come from a woman aged 55-70 years with COVID-19, enrolled during active disease.

The J gene is TRBJ1-5, the V gene TRBV6-1; D might be TRBD1 (5 bases). The CDR3 covers 15 residues. Trimming removed 0 bases at V and 4 bases at J, with 10 bases between. The germline CDR1 and CDR2 sequences are MNHNS and SASEGT. CDR3 coding DNA: TGTGCCAGCAGTGAAGCTTTGGGGGGGAATCAGCCCCAGCATTTT. Encoded protein: CASSEALGGNQPQHF.

The chain has TRBV5-6 and TRBJ1-5; D perhaps matches TRBD1 (5 bases). Trimming removed 4 bases from V and 8 bases from J, with 19 bases in between. This CDR3 is 15 amino acids long. Germline CDR1 reads SGHDT; CDR2 reads YYEEEE. In DNA form, the CDR3 reads TGTGCCAGCAGCGGGGGGACGGGTGCACCAGAGCCCCAGCATTTT. Its protein is CASSGGTGAPEPQHF. The full variable domain, its missing parts supplied by reference TRBV5-6 and TRBJ1-5, is DAGVTQSPTHLIKTRGQQVTLRCSPKSGHDTVSWYQQALGQGPQFIFQYYEEEERQRGNFPDRFSGHQFPNYSSELNVNALLLGDSALYLCASSGGTGAPEPQHFGDGTRLSIL.

The chain has TRBV29-1 and TRBJ1-1, with TRBD1 matching over 8 bases. The CDR3 length is 12 residues. V lost 7 bases, J lost 5 bases, and 6 bases stayed unmatched. Germline V gene lookup returns CDR1 SQVTM and CDR2 ANQGSEA. The CDR3 reads CSGTTGETEAFF. CDR3 nucleotides: TGCAGCGGCACGACAGGGGAAACTGAAGCTTTCTTT.

The chain joins TRBV19 to TRBJ1-6; no firm D call. Trimming left V 3 bases short and J 4 bases short, with 7 bases between. This CDR3 region has 14 residues. Germline loops: CDR1 LNHDA, CDR2 SQIVND (reference sequence). CDR3 in DNA: TGTGCCAGTAGTATGTCCAGGTATAATTCACCCCTCCACTTT. Translated, it gives CASSMSRYNSPLHF. Full variable domain (rest looked up from reference TRBV19 and TRBJ1-6): DGGITQSPKYLFRKEGQNVTLSCEQNLNHDAMYWYRQDPGQGLRLIYYSQIVNDFQKGDIAEGYSVSREKKESFPLTVTSAQKNPTAFYLCASSMSRYNSPLHFGNGTRLTVT.

The rearrangement links TRBV30 to TRBJ1-2; 7 positions match TRBD1. From germline, CDR1 is GTSNPN and CDR2 SVGIG (reference sequence). Trimming at V came to 3 bases and at J to 4 bases, leaving 5 bases not matched to a gene. CDR3 length: 13 amino acids. The CDR3 reads CAWREQGIYGYTF. The CDR3 coding sequence is TGTGCCTGGAGGGAACAGGGGATCTATGGCTACACCTTC.

This sequence joins TRBV5-4 and TRBJ1-2; TRBD1 is a possible D gene (5 bases). The germline gives CDR1 SGHNT, CDR2 YYREEE (reference sequence). This CDR3 contains 15 residues. With 4 bases removed from V and 5 bases from J, the gap between germline ends came to 18 bases. CDR3 amino acids: CASSPSPRDLYGYTF. The CDR3 coding sequence is TGTGCCAGCAGCCCCTCCCCCCGGGACTTGTATGGCTACACCTTC.

Notes on this clone: One end of the junction does not line up with germline, which may come from a read error. CDR3 nucleotides: TGTGCCAGCTCACCACCGAGCGGGCAGGCATGGAATTTT. The encoded protein is CASSPPSGQAWNF. The chain is built from TRBV18 and TRBJ2-3, with D possibly TRBD2 on 6 matching bases. Germline-derived CDR1 and CDR2 are KGHSH and LQKENI. The CDR3 length is 13 residues.

J is TRBJ1-1 and V is TRBV7-9; D is perhaps TRBD1 (5 bases). Germline V CDR1 and CDR2: SEHNR, FQNEAQ (reference sequence). Trimming shortened V by 1 base and J by 1 base, and 10 bases separated the two germline ends. This CDR3 spans 15 amino acids. The CDR3 nucleotides read TGTGCCAGCAGCTTAGTACAGGCGAGGAACACTGAAGCTTTCTTT. Protein: CASSLVQARNTEAFF. The variable domain in full, completed from reference TRBV7-9 and TRBJ1-1, reads DTGVSQNPRHKITKRGQNVTFRCDPISEHNRLYWYRQTLGQGPEFLTYFQNEAQLEKSRLLSDRFSAERPKGSFSTLEIQRTEQGDSAMYLCASSLVQARNTEAFFGQGTRLTVV.

This chain joins TRBV28 and TRBJ1-1, with 9 bases that match TRBD1. CDR1 is MDHEN and CDR2 is SYDVKM in the germline V gene. The ends lost 4 bases at V and 5 bases at J; junction bases unmatched: 8. CDR3 length: 15 residues. The DNA for the CDR3 is TGTGCCAGCAGTTCCAACAGGGGGCAAGGGACTGAAGCTTTCTTT. It yields the protein CASSSNRGQGTEAFF.

V gene TRBV9 combines with J gene TRBJ2-5; the D gene is possibly TRBD2 (6 bases). The germline V and J ends were trimmed by 5 bases and 1 base, with 15 bases remaining between them. The CDR3 spans 15 residues. Germline V gene sequence: CDR1 SGDLS, CDR2 YYNGEE. The CDR3 protein is CASSLTGTPQETQYF. The CDR3 DNA reads TGTGCCAGCAGTCTGACCGGGACTCCCCAAGAGACCCAGTACTTC.

This CDR3 is CATSRTETDTQYF. The CDR3 bases are TGTGCCACCAGCAGGACAGAGACAGATACGCAGTATTTT. The chain has TRBV15 and TRBJ2-3; D might be TRBD1 (5 bases). The germline V gene has CDR1 LNHNV and CDR2 YYDKDF (reference sequence). V lost 3 bases to trimming and J lost 3 bases, with 7 bases between them. This CDR3 spans 13 amino acids.

This clone was seen only once. The chain carries TRBV5-1 and TRBJ2-5; 14 nucleotides match TRBD2. The CDR3 runs to 16 residues. The V gene end was trimmed by 5 bases and the J gene end by 5 bases; junction bases not matched to a gene: 8. CDR1 is SGHRS and CDR2 is YFSETQ in the germline V gene. The CDR3 DNA reads as TGCGCCAGCAGGGGACTAGCGGGGGCACCCACGGAGACCCAGTACTTC. This translates into CASRGLAGAPTETQYF.

This chain connects TRBV28 to TRBJ1-5, with TRBD1 as a possible D gene (5 bases). V was cut by 8 bases and J by 1 base, with 15 bases left in between. Per the germline V gene, CDR1 is MDHEN and CDR2 is SYDVKM. This CDR3 is built from 15 residues. CDR3 sequence: CASLLSGGSNQPQHF. The DNA of the CDR3 is TGTGCCAGCCTTCTTTCGGGGGGGAGCAATCAGCCCCAGCATTTT.